The present T cell receptor (beta chain) was sequenced within a study of identical twins. The table lists this clonotype with many counts. J was trimmed by 0 bases and V by 6 bases; bases with no gene match: 9. The germline V gene has CDR1 SQVTM and CDR2 ANQGSEA. This CDR3 spans 17 amino acids. With template switching, a universal primer site was added, and the cDNA carried unique molecular identifiers. TCRdb passed the 5' RACE reads through MiXCR, listing each CDR3 protein once. The sample lists 310,000 or so distinct CDR3 sequences, roughly 9% occurring once. This sample also belongs to another study, concerning yellow fever vaccine responses in identical twins.

The V call is TRBV29-1, the J call TRBJ2-3, with 13 bases lining up with TRBD2. This TCR derives from a woman between 18 and 29 years old in good health. Sequenced input: CD8+ T cells sorted from blood. DNA for the CDR3: TGCAGCGTAATAACTAGCGGGGGGGCGATGAGCACAGATACGCAGTATTTT. Its protein is CSVITSGGAMSTDTQYF.